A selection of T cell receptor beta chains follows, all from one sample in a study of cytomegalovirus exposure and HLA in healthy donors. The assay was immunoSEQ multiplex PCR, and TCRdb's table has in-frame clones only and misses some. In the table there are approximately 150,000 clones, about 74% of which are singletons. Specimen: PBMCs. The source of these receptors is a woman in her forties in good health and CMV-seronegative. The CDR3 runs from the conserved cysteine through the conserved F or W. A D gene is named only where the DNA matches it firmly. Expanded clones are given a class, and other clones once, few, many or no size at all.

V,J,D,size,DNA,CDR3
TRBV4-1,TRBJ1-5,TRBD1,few,TGCGCCAGCAGCCCAACCGGGACAGGGGCTGGGCAGCCCCAGCATTTT,CASSPTGTGAGQPQHF
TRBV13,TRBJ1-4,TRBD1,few,TGTGCCAGCAGCTTATCTTACCCGAACAGGGGGAGTGAAAAACTGTTTTTT,CASSLSYPNRGSEKLFF
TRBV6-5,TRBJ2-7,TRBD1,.,TGTGCCAGCAGTTCATCCGGGACAGGGGGTTGGCACGAGCAGTACTTC,CASSSSGTGGWHEQYF
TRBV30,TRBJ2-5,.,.,TGTGCCTGGAGTGAGACGGGGGAGACCCAGTACTTC,CAWSETGETQYF
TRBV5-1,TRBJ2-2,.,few,TGCGCCAGCAGCTTATACAGAAACACCGGGGAGCTGTTTTTT,CASSLYRNTGELFF
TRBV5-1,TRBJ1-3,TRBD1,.,TGCGCCAGCAGCTACGGGACAGGGGCTGGAAACACCATATATTTT,CASSYGTGAGNTIYF
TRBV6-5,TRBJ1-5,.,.,TGTGCCAGCAGTCGGACTAATAGCAATCAGCCCCAGCATTTT,CASSRTNSNQPQHF
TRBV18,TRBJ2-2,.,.,TGTGCCAGCTCACCACCGGTCAGCAGGGTGAGCGGGGAGCTGTTTTTT,CASSPPVSRVSGELFF
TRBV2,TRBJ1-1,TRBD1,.,TGTGCCAGCAGTGTACAGGGGGCAAACACTGAAGCTTTCTTT,CASSVQGANTEAFF
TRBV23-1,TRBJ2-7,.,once,TGCGCCACCACATTCAGGGTTACCTACGAGCAGTACTTC,CATTFRVTYEQYF
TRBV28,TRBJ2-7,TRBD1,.,TGTGCCAGCATGGGGACAGCTACTGCCTACGAGCAGTACTTC,CASMGTATAYEQYF
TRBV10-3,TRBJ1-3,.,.,TGTGCCATCACAGACAGCTCTGGAAACACCATATATTTT,CAITDSSGNTIYF
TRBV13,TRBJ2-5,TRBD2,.,TGTGCCAGCAGCTTAGGCCGACTAGCGGGGGGCCAAGAGACCCAGTACTTC,CASSLGRLAGGQETQYF
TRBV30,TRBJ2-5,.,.,TGTGCCTGGAGCCCCTTGTACATAAATAAGACCCAGTACTTC,CAWSPLYINKTQYF
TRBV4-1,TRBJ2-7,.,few,TGCGCCAGCAGCCAGACAGGCTCCTACGAGCAGTACTTC,CASSQTGSYEQYF
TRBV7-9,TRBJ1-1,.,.,TGTGCCAGCAGCTCCTGGCTGGCAGGTTGGAACACTGAAGCTTTCTTT,CASSSWLAGWNTEAFF
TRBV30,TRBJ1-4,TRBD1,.,TGTGCCTGGAGTGTCGGAGGGGGCGGGACAGGGGTCGAAAAACTGTTTTTT,CAWSVGGGGTGVEKLFF
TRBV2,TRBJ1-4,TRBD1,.,TGTGCCAGCAGTGGACAGGGGGATGAAAAACTGTTTTTT,CASSGQGDEKLFF
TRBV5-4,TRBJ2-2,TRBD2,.,TGTGCCAGCAGCTCATTAGCGGGAGGGGACACCGGGGAGCTGTTTTTT,CASSSLAGGDTGELFF
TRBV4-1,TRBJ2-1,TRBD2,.,TGCGCCAGCAGCCGGACTAGCGGGATTCCGCAGAATGAGCAGTTCTTC,CASSRTSGIPQNEQFF
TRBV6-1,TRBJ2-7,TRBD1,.,TGTGCCAGCAGTGATGTAAACCGGGACAGTTCCTACGAGCAGTACTTC,CASSDVNRDSSYEQYF
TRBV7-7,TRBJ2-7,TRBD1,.,TGTGCCAGCAGCTCGGGACAGGGCAACTACGAGCAGTACTTC,CASSSGQGNYEQYF
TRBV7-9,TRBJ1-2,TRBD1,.,TGTGCCAGCAGCTACCGGGACAGCGGAACCGTAACAAATGGCTACACCTTC,CASSYRDSGTVTNGYTF
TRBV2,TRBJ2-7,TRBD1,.,TGTGCCAGCAGTGAAGTAGGACAGGAGAACTCCTACGAGCAGTACTTC,CASSEVGQENSYEQYF
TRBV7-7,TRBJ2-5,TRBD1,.,TGTGCCAGCAGGGCGGGGACAGGCTCTCTAGAGACCCAGTACTTC,CASRAGTGSLETQYF